The rows below give T cell receptor beta chains drawn from one sample of a study of blood T cell repertoires in COVID-19. Method: immunoSEQ multiplex PCR; TCRdb's copy keeps in-frame clones and lacks some. This sample has 180,000 or so clones; around 83% occur once, and the top ten carry 5.5% to 8.5%. Sequencing was carried out using peripheral blood. The origin of the receptors is a woman over 75 in a cohort sampled during active or convalescent COVID-19. CDR3s include the opening cysteine and the closing phenylalanine or tryptophan. The D gene is left open where the match is weak. Expanded clones get a size class; other rows say once, few or many, or leave the size out.

J	D	size	V	DNA	CDR3
TRBJ1-2	-	-	TRBV28	TGTGCCAGCGTCTCCCCGGGGGTGTATGGCTACACCTTC	CASVSPGVYGYTF
TRBJ2-3	-	once	TRBV5-1	TGCGCCAGCAGCGTGTTGACTAGAGATACGCAGTATTTT	CASSVLTRDTQYF
TRBJ2-7	-	-	TRBV20-1	TGCAGTGCAGGGCCGGGGTACGAGCAGTACTTC	CSAGPGYEQYF
TRBJ2-1	TRBD2	-	TRBV5-1	TGCGCCAGCAGCTCTTTGAGGGGCCCAGCAGCGGGAGGCCGCAATGAGCAGTTCTTC	CASSSLRGPAAGGRNEQFF
TRBJ1-6	TRBD1	once	TRBV7-9	TGTGCCAGCAGCTCTCAGGGGGGATCACCCCTCCACTTT	CASSSQGGSPLHF
TRBJ2-5	TRBD2	-	TRBV7-2	TGTGCCAGCAGCTTAGACGGGACTAGTACAGAGACCCAGTACTTC	CASSLDGTSTETQYF
TRBJ2-3	-	-	TRBV19	TGTGCCACCGCCCCGGAGGGTACGCAGTATTTT	CATAPEGTQYF
TRBJ1-3	-	-	TRBV6-5	TGTGCCACCCGAGGGTGGGCAAACACCATATATTTT	CATRGWANTIYF
TRBJ2-1	-	-	TRBV7-8	TGTGCCAGCAGCCAAAACAGGGGGCGTCGGCTAGCGGGAGTATCAGGTGAGCAGTTCTTC	CASSQNRGRRLAGVSGEQFF
TRBJ1-6	-	-	TRBV7-9	TGTGCCAGCAGCTTAACAGGGTGGAATTCACCCCTCCACTTT	CASSLTGWNSPLHF
TRBJ2-1	TRBD1	once	TRBV7-2	TGTGCCAGCAGCTTAGTATTTCCAGGGGGCCACAATGAGCAGTTCTTC	CASSLVFPGGHNEQFF
TRBJ2-1	TRBD2	-	TRBV2	TGTGCCAGCAGTAGCGGGAGGCCCTACAATGAGCAGTTCTTC	CASSSGRPYNEQFF
TRBJ1-5	-	-	TRBV5-1	TGCGCCAGCAGCTTGGACCCCACAGTACAGCCCCAGCATTTT	CASSLDPTVQPQHF
TRBJ1-1	-	-	TRBV6-5	TGTGCCAGCAGTTACTCGGGCCTGGGGAACACTGAAGCTTTCTTT	CASSYSGLGNTEAFF
TRBJ2-3	-	-	TRBV7-9	TGTGCCAGCAACTCAGCCGGGTCCGATACGCAGTATTTT	CASNSAGSDTQYF
TRBJ1-2	-	-	TRBV18	TGTGCCAGCTCACCACCGGGGCCCCAAGGCTATGGCTACACCTTC	CASSPPGPQGYGYTF
TRBJ2-1	-	-	TRBV2	TGTGCCAGCACGGTGGAGGGGATCTACAATGAGCAGTTCTTC	CASTVEGIYNEQFF
TRBJ1-3	TRBD1	-	TRBV6-1	TGTGCCAGCAGTGAGCGGACAGGGGCTCTTGGAAACACCATATATTTT	CASSERTGALGNTIYF
TRBJ1-2	-	-	TRBV7-8	TGTGCCAGCAGCGAGGGGGATTTCGGCTATGGCTACACCTTC	CASSEGDFGYGYTF
TRBJ1-6	-	-	TRBV11-3	TGTGCCAGCAGCTTAGGGCAGGGTAATAACTCACCCCTCCACTTT	CASSLGQGNNSPLHF
TRBJ2-5	-	-	TRBV6-2/TRBV6-3	TGTGCCAGCAGTAGGCCGGACAGCCTTGGGTTAGAGACCCAGTACTTC	CASSRPDSLGLETQYF
TRBJ2-7	-	-	TRBV12-3/TRBV12-4	TGTGCCAGCAGTTTATTGTCGTACGAGCAGTACTTC	CASSLLSYEQYF